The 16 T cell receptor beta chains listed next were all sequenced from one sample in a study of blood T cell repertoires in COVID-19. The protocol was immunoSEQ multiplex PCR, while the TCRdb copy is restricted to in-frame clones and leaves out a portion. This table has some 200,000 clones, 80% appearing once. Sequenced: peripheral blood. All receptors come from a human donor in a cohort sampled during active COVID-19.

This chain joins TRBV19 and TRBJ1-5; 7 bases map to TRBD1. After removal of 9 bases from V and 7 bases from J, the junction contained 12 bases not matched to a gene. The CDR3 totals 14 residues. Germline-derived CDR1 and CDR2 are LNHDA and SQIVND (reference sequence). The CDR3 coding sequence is TGTGCCAGCAAACGACAGGGTATCGGACAGCCCCAGCATTTT. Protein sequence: CASKRQGIGQPQHF.

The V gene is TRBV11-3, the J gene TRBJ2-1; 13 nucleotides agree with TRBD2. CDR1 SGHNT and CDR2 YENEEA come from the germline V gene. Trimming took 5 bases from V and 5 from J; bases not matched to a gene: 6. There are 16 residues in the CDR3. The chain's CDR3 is CASSIGLAGDNNEQFF. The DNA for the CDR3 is TGTGCCAGCAGCATCGGACTAGCGGGAGATAACAATGAGCAGTTCTTC.

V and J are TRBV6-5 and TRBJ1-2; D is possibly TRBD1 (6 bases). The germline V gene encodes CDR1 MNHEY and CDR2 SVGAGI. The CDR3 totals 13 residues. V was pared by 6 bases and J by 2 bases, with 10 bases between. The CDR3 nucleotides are TGTGCCAGCAGGACCGGACAGAACTATGGCTACACCTTC. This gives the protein CASRTGQNYGYTF.

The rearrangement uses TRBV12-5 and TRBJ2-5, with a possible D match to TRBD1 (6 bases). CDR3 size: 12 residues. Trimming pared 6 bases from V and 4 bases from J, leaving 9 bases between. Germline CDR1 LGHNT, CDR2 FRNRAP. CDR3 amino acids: CASGQGLETQYF. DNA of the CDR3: TGTGCTAGTGGACAGGGATTAGAGACCCAGTACTTC.

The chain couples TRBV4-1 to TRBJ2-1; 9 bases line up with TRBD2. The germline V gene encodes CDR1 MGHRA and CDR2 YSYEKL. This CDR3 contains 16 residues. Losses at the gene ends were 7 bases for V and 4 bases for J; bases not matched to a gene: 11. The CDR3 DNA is TGCGCCAGCACCTTAGGTTCGACTAGCGGTTACAATGAGCAGTTCTTC. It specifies CASTLGSTSGYNEQFF.

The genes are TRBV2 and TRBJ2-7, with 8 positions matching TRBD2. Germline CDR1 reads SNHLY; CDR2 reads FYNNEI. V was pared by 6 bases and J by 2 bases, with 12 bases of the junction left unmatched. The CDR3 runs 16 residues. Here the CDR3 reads CASRRDYEAGAYEQYF. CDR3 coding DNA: TGTGCCAGCAGACGAGACTATGAAGCGGGAGCCTACGAGCAGTACTTC.

CDR3 amino acids: CASSPTGSQETQYF. CDR3 sequence (DNA): TGTGCCAGCAGCCCTACAGGGAGCCAAGAGACCCAGTACTTC. J is TRBJ2-5 and V is TRBV11-3, with D maybe TRBD1 (6 bases). CDR1 and CDR2 (germline): SGHNT, YENEEA. With 5 bases removed from V and 1 base from J, the gap between germline ends came to 11 bases. The CDR3 has 14 residues.

CDR3 amino acids: CASRSGGDSLFQPQHF. In nucleotides, the CDR3 is TGTGCCAGCAGGTCGGGAGGGGACAGCTTATTTCAGCCCCAGCATTTT. The chain is built from TRBV28 and TRBJ1-5; 7 bases agree with TRBD1. Germline CDR1 reads MDHEN; CDR2 reads SYDVKM. The CDR3 extends over 16 amino acids. V was clipped by 6 bases and J by 6 bases; unmatched bases: 14.

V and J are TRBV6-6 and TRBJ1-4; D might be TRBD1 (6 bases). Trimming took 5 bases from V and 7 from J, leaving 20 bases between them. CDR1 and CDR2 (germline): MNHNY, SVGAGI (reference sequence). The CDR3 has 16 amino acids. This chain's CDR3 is CASSPPRRQGSEKLFF. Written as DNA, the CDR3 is TGTGCCAGCAGTCCCCCCCGCAGGCAGGGGAGTGAAAAACTGTTTTTT.

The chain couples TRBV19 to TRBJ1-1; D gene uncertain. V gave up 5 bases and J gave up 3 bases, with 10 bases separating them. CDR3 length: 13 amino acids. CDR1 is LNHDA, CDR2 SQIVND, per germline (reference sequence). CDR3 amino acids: CASSPYGYTEAFF. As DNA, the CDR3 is TGTGCCAGTAGTCCATACGGGTACACTGAAGCTTTCTTT.

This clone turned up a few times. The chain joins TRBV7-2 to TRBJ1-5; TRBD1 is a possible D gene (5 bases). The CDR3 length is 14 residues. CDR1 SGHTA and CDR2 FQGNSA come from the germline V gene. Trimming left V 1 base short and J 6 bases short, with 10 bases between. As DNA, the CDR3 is TGTGCCAGCAGCTTAGGGGGCCAGTTTCAGCCCCAGCATTTT. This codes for CASSLGGQFQPQHF.

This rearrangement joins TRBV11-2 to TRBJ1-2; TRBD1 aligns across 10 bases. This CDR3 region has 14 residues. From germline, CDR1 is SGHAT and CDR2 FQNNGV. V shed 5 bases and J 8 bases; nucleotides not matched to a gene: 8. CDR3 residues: CASSQTGGAEGYTF. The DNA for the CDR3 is TGTGCCAGCAGCCAGACAGGGGGCGCGGAAGGCTACACCTTC.

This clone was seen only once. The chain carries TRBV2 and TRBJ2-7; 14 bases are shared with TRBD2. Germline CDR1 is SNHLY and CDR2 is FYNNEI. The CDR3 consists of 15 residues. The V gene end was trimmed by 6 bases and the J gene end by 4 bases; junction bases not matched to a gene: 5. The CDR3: CASRAGTSGSYEQYF. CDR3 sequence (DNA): TGTGCCAGCAGGGCTGGGACTAGCGGGAGTTACGAGCAGTACTTC.

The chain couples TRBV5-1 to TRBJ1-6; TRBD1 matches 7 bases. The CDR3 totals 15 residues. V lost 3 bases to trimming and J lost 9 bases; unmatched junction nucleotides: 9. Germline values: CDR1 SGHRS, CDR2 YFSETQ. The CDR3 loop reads CASSSATGTGSPLHF. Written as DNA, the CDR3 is TGCGCCAGCAGCTCCGCGACAGGGACGGGTTCACCCCTCCACTTT.

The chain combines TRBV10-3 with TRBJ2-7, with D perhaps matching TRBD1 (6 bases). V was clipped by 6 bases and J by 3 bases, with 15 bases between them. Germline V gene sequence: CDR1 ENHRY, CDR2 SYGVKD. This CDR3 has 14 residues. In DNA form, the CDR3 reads TGTGCCATCAGAGTCGGGACAAGTATCTACGAGCAGTACTTC. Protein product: CAIRVGTSIYEQYF.

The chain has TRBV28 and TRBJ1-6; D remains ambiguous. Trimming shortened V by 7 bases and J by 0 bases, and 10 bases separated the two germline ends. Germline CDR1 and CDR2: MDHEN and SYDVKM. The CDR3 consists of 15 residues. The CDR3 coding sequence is TGTGCCAGCAAGACGGAGAGCTCCTATAATTCACCCCTCCACTTT. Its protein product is CASKTESSYNSPLHF.